This T cell receptor beta chain was recorded in a study of Ad26.COV2.S vaccination and SARS-CoV-2 variants. Overall study context: A COV1001 Ad26.COV2.S trial-arm participant provided the sample. Ad26.COV2.S shots went into the muscle once or twice, 56 days apart.

CDR1 is MGHDK, CDR2 SYGVNS, per germline. This CDR3 comprises 15 residues. V was pared by 6 bases and J by 7 bases, with 21 bases between. Study conclusions and caveats: Spike-specific CD8+ and CD4+ T cell responses reportedly showed substantial breadth after vaccination.

Note on this clone: Its antigen is not known.

Measured with immunoSEQ multiplex PCR; TCRdb has only the in-frame clones, and not every one. Of 400,000 to 450,000 clones in the sample, 92% were seen once. The treatment here: 15 to 20 received Ad26.COV2.S at low or high dose, single or two shots; several received placebo; per-sample allocation not given. Sampling was performed 63 days after the first vaccine or placebo injection. Whoever gave the sample was an adult aged 18-55 years in Boston. The sequences come from peripheral blood, collected in a trial of Ad26.COV2.S vaccine versus placebo. This chain uses TRBV25-1 with TRBJ1-2, with a possible D match to TRBD1 (5 bases). The sequence derives from a person between 18 and 59 years old who received the Ad26.COV2.S COVID-19 vaccine or a placebo. In nucleotides, the CDR3 is TGTGCCAGCAGGAAGGGATTGGGGCGGGGGTCTGGCTACACCTTC. This sequence encodes CASRKGLGRGSGYTF.